This T cell receptor (beta chain) was captured in a study of shared clonotypes between healthy human individuals. Study outcomes and limitations: Naive subsets generally exceeded memory subsets in estimated richness.

It was CD45RO-negative cells, positively selected for CCR7, that made up naive CD8 cells, with terminally differentiated effector memory CD45RA+ cells excluded. V lost 4 bases, J lost 4 bases, and 7 bases stayed unmatched. CDR3 size: 16 residues. Germline CDR1 and CDR2: SGHRS and YFSETQ. This clone was counted only a few times. Its antigen is unidentified. Generated by immunoSEQ multiplex PCR, the TCRdb table keeps only in-frame clones and is missing some. The profile shows some 1,900,000 clones, about 95% of them singletons. Sequenced input: naive CD8+ T cells sorted from blood. The chain joins TRBV5-1 to TRBJ2-2, with 10 bases matching TRBD2. This receptor was obtained from a man aged 18 to 30 in good health. CDR3 coding DNA: TGCGCCAGCAGCGGGGATCTAGCGGGGGTCACCGGGGAGCTGTTTTTT. Translation gives CASSGDLAGVTGELFF.